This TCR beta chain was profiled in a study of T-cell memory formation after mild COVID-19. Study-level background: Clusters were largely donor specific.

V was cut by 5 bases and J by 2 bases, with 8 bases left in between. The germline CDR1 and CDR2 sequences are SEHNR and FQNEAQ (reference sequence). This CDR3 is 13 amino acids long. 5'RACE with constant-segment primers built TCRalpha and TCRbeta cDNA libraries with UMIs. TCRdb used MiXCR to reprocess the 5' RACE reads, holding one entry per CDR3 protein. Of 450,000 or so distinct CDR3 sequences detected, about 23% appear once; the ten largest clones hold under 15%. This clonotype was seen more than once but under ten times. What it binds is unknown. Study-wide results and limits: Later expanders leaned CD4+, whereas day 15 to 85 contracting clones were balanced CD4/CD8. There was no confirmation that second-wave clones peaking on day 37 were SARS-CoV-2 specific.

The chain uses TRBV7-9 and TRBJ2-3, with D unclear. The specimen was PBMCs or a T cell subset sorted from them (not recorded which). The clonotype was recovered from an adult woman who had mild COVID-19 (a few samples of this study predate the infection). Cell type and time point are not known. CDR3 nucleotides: TGTGCCAGCAGCCGCTCCCCCACAGATACGCAGTATTTT. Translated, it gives CASSRSPTDTQYF.